This T cell receptor (beta chain) appears in the sequencing data of a study of vaccination and CD4 T cells after COVID-19. Study-level background: Overlapping peptides covering the spike proteins of SARS-CoV-2, HCoV-NL63, HCoV-OC43 and HCoV-229E were added to stimulate cells.

The study, taken as a whole, reports: Median numbers of SARS-CoV-2-reactive clonotypes increased from around 19 to 38 (not a significant change). Nearly all convalescent vaccine-specific clones, 304 of 307, recognized only SARS-CoV-2 spike.

Treatment indicated: roughly 11-day PBMC culture with coronavirus spike peptide pools or control peptides (ViraFEST assay). Once peptide pools had expanded antigen-specific T cells, ViraFEST sequenced TCRs. The CDR3 has 13 residues. Trimming removed 0 bases from V and 6 bases from J, with 6 bases in between. CDR1 SGHAT and CDR2 FQNNGV come from the germline V gene. Once obtained from cultured CD4+ T cells, the DNA was sequenced using the Oncomine TCR Beta short-read assay. TCRdb used MiXCR to reprocess the PCR reads, holding one entry per CDR3 protein. In the table there are some 13,000 distinct CDR3 sequences, roughly a third of which are singletons. Of note for this clonotype: Its antigen is not known.

The source is a human donor who had recovered from COVID-19. The sequencing sample was made of CD4+ T cells from blood, cultured in vitro. This chain links TRBV11-2 with TRBJ1-5; the D is unclear. The CDR3: CASSLDPVQPQHF. The CDR3 coding sequence is TGTGCCAGCAGCTTAGATCCCGTTCAGCCCCAGCATTTT. Combining the CDR3 with reference TRBV11-2 and TRBJ1-5 gives the whole variable domain EAGVAQSPRYKIIEKRQSVAFWCNPISGHATLYWYQQILGQGPKLLIQFQNNGVVDDSQLPKDRFSAERLKGVDSTLKIQPAKLEDSAVYLCASSLDPVQPQHFGDGTRLSIL.